This TCR beta chain was profiled in a study of blood T cell repertoires in COVID-19. Study details: Specimens from acute and convalescent COVID-19 originated in the United States, Italy and Spain. PBMCs, B-cell-depleted T cells, or T cells were the source of the cDNA or gDNA that made up the material.

Original processing notes: It was from reference gene primer amplification that nucleated cell counts were estimated. Clones were sequenced by immunoSEQ multiplex PCR, and TCRdb holds only the in-frame ones, with some missing. The V and J calls and clone size are taken from that table; D and trimming were inferred from the DNA. The data contain about 480,000 clones, roughly nine tenths of them singletons. The germline V gene has CDR1 SGHTS and CDR2 YDEGEE. The CDR3 runs to 16 residues. The trim removed 4 bases at V and 4 bases at J, leaving 12 bases unmatched. Followed longitudinally, the Seattle patients had been enrolled during active infection.

The origin of this receptor is a man between 18 and 29 years old with COVID-19, enrolled during active disease. The sequenced material came from peripheral blood. The chain links TRBV5-8 to TRBJ2-5; 8 bases are a match to TRBD1. CDR3 in amino acids: CASSKGSGRGRETQYF. Written as DNA, the CDR3 is TGTGCCAGCAGCAAAGGGTCGGGCAGGGGGCGAGAGACCCAGTACTTC.